Each of the 12 T cell receptor beta chains below was sequenced from the same sample in a study of OX40 agonist ivuxolimab in advanced cancers. Using immunoSEQ multiplex PCR, the repertoire was profiled, and TCRdb retains in-frame clones only, with some absent. This sample has under 55,000 clones, with 85% to 95% found just once. The material was CD4+ or CD8+ T cells sorted from blood, obtained in a trial of the OX40 agonist ivuxolimab. These receptor sequences come from an adult with an advanced solid tumor such as melanoma, head and neck, liver or kidney cancer.

The chain combines TRBV4-1 with TRBJ2-7, with D possibly TRBD2 on 6 matching bases. Trimming pared 2 bases from V and 3 bases from J, leaving 20 bases between. Germline values: CDR1 MGHRA, CDR2 YSYEKL. This CDR3 region has 17 residues. The CDR3 loop reads CASSQLIRGISGYEQYF. For the CDR3, the DNA is TGCGCCAGCAGCCAACTTATAAGAGGGATTAGCGGCTACGAGCAGTACTTC.

The chain links TRBV6-5 to TRBJ1-5; D unclear. This CDR3 contains 13 residues. V lost 6 bases to trimming and J lost 5 bases, with 11 bases between them. The germline V gene encodes CDR1 MNHEY and CDR2 SVGAGI. The chain's CDR3 is CASSPARDQPQHF. The CDR3 DNA reads as TGTGCCAGCAGCCCCGCCCGAGATCAGCCCCAGCATTTT.

This clone appeared a single time. This sequence joins TRBV2 and TRBJ2-7, with D possibly called TRBD1 or TRBD2 (5 bases each). With 6 bases removed from V and 3 bases from J, the gap between germline ends came to 15 bases. CDR1 SNHLY and CDR2 FYNNEI come from the germline V gene. This CDR3 comprises 14 residues. The CDR3 nucleotides are TGTGCCAGCAGCTCCGGGACGGTCGGCTACGAGCAGTACTTC. Translating gives CASSSGTVGYEQYF. Full variable domain (missing parts from reference TRBV2 and TRBJ2-7): EPEVTQTPSHQVTQMGQEVILRCVPISNHLYFYWYRQILGQKVEFLVSFYNNEISEKSEIFDDQFSVERPDGSNFTLKIRSTKLEDSAMYFCASSSGTVGYEQYFGPGTRLTVT.

This clone was counted once. The gene calls are TRBV19 and TRBJ1-2; D might be TRBD1 (5 bases). The ends were cut back, 2 bases at V and 0 bases at J, with 19 bases in the middle. Germline V gene sequence: CDR1 LNHDA, CDR2 SQIVND (reference sequence). The CDR3 spans 18 residues. The CDR3 DNA reads TGTGCCAGTAGTATATCCCTGACCCTTTCGACAGCTAACTATGGCTACACCTTC. This gives the protein CASSISLTLSTANYGYTF.

V gene TRBV5-5 combines with J gene TRBJ1-1; possibly TRBD1 for D (5 bases). CDR1 is SGHKS, CDR2 YYEKEE, per germline (reference sequence). V lost 3 bases to trimming and J lost 3 bases, with 9 bases between them. This CDR3 is 13 amino acids long. The CDR3: CASSYPGDTEAFF. As DNA, the CDR3 is TGTGCCAGCAGCTATCCGGGGGACACTGAAGCTTTCTTT.

The chain carries TRBV6-4 and TRBJ2-1; 14 bases are shared with TRBD2. The CDR3 sequence is 15 residues long. Germline CDR1 reads MRHNA; CDR2 reads SNTAGT. Trimming took 0 bases from V and 9 from J; bases not matched to a gene: 1. The CDR3 bases are TGTGCCAGCAGTGACTCCGGGACTAGCGGGAGTGAGCAGTTCTTC. Encoded protein: CASSDSGTSGSEQFF.

The chain joins TRBV7-9 to TRBJ2-7, with D possibly being TRBD1 or TRBD2 (5 bases each). V was clipped by 4 bases and J by 7 bases, with 17 bases between them. Germline V gene lookup returns CDR1 SEHNR and CDR2 FQNEAQ (reference sequence). CDR3 length: 14 amino acids. The chain's CDR3 is CASSSIAGTQEQYF. The CDR3 coding sequence is TGTGCCAGCAGCTCTATAGCCGGGACCCAAGAGCAGTACTTC.

The rearrangement uses TRBV7-9 and TRBJ2-7, with TRBD2 identical over 10 bases. Germline values: CDR1 SEHNR, CDR2 FQNEAQ (reference sequence). V gave up 4 bases and J gave up 4 bases; unmatched junction bases: 7. The CDR3 totals 15 residues. Written as DNA, the CDR3 is TGTGCCAGCAGCTCCAGGGCTAGCGGGAGATACGAGCAGTACTTC. This sequence encodes CASSSRASGRYEQYF.

The gene calls are TRBV5-1 and TRBJ2-7; 7 nucleotides align to TRBD1. CDR3 length: 13 residues. The J segment lost 2 bases and the V segment lost 3 bases, leaving 2 bases of the junction unmatched. Germline CDR1 is SGHRS and CDR2 is YFSETQ. CDR3 in amino acids: CASSSTGAYEQYF. The CDR3 DNA sequence: TGCGCCAGCAGCTCCACAGGGGCCTACGAGCAGTACTTC.

The V gene is TRBV21-1, the J gene TRBJ1-2; the table calls TRBD1, which could not be checked here. TRBV21-1 is labeled a pseudogene. The CDR3 sequence is 13 residues long. The DNA for the CDR3 is TGTGCCAGCAGCCCTTCAGTTTACCCTGGCTACACCTTC. The encoded protein is CASSPSVYPGYTF.

The V call is TRBV9, the J call TRBJ2-1; 7 positions match TRBD2. Germline loops: CDR1 SGDLS, CDR2 YYNGEE. V lost 0 bases to trimming and J lost 3 bases; unmatched junction nucleotides: 3. CDR3 length: 15 amino acids. In nucleotides, the CDR3 is TGTGCCAGCAGCGTAGAAGCGGGGATCTACAATGAGCAGTTCTTC. Translating gives CASSVEAGIYNEQFF.

This clone was counted a single time. J is TRBJ1-2 and V is TRBV13; 7 nucleotides match TRBD1. This CDR3 is 18 amino acids long. Losses at the gene ends were 6 bases for V and 3 bases for J; bases not matched to a gene: 19. Per the germline V gene, CDR1 is PRHDT and CDR2 is FYEKMQ (reference sequence). CDR3 sequence: CASSSLHQFPGTDYGYTF. The CDR3 region has the DNA TGTGCCAGCAGTTCTCTTCACCAGTTCCCCGGGACAGACTATGGCTACACCTTC.